The present entry profiles one T cell receptor beta chain with its context. The sample belongs to a study of blood T cell repertoires in COVID-19. Study summary: Acute and convalescent COVID-19 samples came from the United States, Italy and Spain. The analysed material was cDNA or gDNA that came from T cells, B-cell-depleted T cells, or PBMCs.

The CDR3 extends over 14 amino acids. Germline CDR1 reads MNHEY; CDR2 reads SVGAGI. V lost 6 bases and J lost 3, with 12 bases in between. Per the study methods: Amplified reference gene primers provided the basis for estimating nucleated cell counts. Assay used: immunoSEQ multiplex PCR; TCRdb lists only in-frame clones, some missing. That table gives V, J and clone size, and the DNA gave D and trimming. The table includes about 250,000 clones, 80% to 85% detected once. The chain couples TRBV6-5 to TRBJ1-3, with D perhaps TRBD1 (5 bases). The clonotype originates from a man aged 50-60 years with active or convalescent COVID-19. Sequencing used peripheral blood. CDR3 sequence: CASSPGGGGNTIYF. The CDR3 coding sequence is TGTGCCAGCAGCCCGGGGGGGGGTGGAAACACCATATATTTT.